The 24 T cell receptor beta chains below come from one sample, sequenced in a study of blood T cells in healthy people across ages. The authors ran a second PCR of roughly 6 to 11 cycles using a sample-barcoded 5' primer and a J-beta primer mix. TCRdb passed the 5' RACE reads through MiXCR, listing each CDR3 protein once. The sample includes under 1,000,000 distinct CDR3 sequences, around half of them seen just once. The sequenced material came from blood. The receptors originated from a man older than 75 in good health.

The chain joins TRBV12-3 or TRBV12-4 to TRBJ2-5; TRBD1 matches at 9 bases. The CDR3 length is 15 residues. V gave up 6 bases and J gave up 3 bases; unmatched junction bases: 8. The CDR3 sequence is CASSLGTGFKETQYF. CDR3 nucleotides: TGTGCCAGCAGCCTAGGGACAGGGTTTAAAGAGACCCAGTACTTC.

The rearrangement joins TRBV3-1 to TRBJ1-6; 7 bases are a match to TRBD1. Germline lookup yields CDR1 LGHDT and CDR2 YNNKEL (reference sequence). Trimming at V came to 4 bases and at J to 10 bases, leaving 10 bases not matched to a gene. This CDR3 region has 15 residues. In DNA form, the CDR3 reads TGTGCCAGCAGCCCCAGGGCCCAGGGGGAGTCACCCCTCCACTTT. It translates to CASSPRAQGESPLHF.

CDR3 protein: CASGSWTFHEQYF. The CDR3 nucleotides read TGTGCCAGCGGTTCCTGGACGTTCCACGAGCAGTACTTC. This chain joins TRBV27 and TRBJ2-7, with D unclear. CDR1 is MNHEY and CDR2 is SMNVEV in the germline V gene (reference sequence). The ends were cut back, 8 bases at V and 5 bases at J, with 16 bases in the middle. CDR3 length equals 13 residues.

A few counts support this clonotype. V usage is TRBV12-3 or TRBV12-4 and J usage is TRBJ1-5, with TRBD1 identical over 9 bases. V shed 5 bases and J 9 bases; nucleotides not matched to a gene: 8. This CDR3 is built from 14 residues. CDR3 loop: CASSLQGAGRPQHF. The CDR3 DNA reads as TGTGCCAGCAGTCTACAGGGGGCAGGACGGCCCCAGCATTTT.

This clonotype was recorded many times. CDR3 sequence reads: CASSLWTGPDTQYF. The CDR3 DNA is TGTGCCAGCAGCCTCTGGACAGGGCCAGATACGCAGTATTTT. The genes are TRBV3-1 and TRBJ2-3; 8 bases map to TRBD1. Germline loops: CDR1 LGHDT, CDR2 YNNKEL (reference sequence). Trimming cost V 4 bases and J 4 bases; bases outside gene matches: 4. The CDR3 extends over 14 amino acids.

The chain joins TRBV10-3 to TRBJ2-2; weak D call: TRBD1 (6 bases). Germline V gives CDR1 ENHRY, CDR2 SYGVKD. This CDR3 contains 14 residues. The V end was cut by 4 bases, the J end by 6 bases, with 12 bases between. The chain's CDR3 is CAISGNRVSGELFF. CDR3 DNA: TGTGCCATCAGTGGAAACAGGGTTTCCGGGGAGCTGTTTTTT.

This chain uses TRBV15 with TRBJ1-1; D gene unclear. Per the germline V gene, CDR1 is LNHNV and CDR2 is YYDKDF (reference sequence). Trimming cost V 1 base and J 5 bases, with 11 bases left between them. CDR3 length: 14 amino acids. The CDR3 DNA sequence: TGTGCCACCAGCAGAGCCGGGGATGGGACTGAAGCTTTCTTT. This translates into CATSRAGDGTEAFF.

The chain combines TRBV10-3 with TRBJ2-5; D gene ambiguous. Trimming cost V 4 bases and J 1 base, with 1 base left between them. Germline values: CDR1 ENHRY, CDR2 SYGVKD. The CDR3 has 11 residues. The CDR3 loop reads CAISAQETQYF. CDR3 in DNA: TGTGCCATCAGTGCCCAAGAGACCCAGTACTTC.

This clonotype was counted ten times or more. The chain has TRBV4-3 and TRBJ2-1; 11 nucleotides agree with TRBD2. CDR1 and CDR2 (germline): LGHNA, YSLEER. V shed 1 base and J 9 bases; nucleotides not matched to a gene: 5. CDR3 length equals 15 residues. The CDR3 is CASSQALAGVSEQFF. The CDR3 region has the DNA TGCGCCAGCAGCCAAGCACTAGCGGGAGTAAGTGAGCAGTTCTTC.

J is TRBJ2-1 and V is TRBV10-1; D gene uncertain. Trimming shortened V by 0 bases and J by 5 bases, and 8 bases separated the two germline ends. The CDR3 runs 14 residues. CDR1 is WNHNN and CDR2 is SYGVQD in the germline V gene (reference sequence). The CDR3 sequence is CASSESQVNNEQFF. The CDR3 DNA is TGCGCCAGCAGTGAGTCCCAGGTCAACAATGAGCAGTTCTTC.

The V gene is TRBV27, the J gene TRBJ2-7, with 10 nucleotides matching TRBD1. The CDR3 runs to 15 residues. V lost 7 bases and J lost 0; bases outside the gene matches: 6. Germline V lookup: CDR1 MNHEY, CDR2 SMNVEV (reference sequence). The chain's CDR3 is CASTRQGASSYEQYF. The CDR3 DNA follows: TGTGCCAGCACTCGACAGGGGGCCTCCTCCTACGAGCAGTACTTC.

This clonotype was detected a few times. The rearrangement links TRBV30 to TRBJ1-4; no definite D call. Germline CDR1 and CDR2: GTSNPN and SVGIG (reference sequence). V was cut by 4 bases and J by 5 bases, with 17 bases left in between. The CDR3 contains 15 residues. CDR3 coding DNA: TGTGCCTGGATGGAACCGCGCTCTCCGAATGAAAAACTGTTTTTT. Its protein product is CAWMEPRSPNEKLFF.

CDR3 in amino acids: CASSLYSGENEQFF. The DNA for the CDR3 is TGTGCCAGCAGTCTATATTCAGGGGAGAATGAGCAGTTCTTC. This chain uses TRBV6-1 with TRBJ2-1, with D perhaps TRBD1 (6 bases). The V gene's germline CDR1 is MNHNS and CDR2 SASEGT. V lost 5 bases and J 7 bases, leaving 15 bases between the germline ends. CDR3 length equals 14 residues.

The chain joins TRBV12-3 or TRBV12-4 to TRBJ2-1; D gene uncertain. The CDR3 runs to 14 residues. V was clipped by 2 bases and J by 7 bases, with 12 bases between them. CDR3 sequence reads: CASSLTGRKNEQFF. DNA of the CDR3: TGTGCCAGCAGTTTAACCGGGCGCAAAAATGAGCAGTTCTTC.

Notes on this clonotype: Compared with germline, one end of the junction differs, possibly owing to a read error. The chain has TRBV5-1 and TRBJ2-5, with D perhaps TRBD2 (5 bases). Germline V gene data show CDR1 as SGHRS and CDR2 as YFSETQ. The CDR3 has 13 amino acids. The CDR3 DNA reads TGCACCAGCGGCTTGGGTACACGAGAGACCCAGTACTTC. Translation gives CTSGLGTRETQYF.

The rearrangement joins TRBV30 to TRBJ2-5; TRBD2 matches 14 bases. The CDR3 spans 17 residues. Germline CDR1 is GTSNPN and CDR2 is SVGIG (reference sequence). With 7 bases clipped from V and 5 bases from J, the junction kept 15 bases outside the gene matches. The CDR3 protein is CASTTGTSGSGWETQYF. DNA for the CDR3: TGTGCCTCGACTACTGGGACTAGCGGGAGTGGGTGGGAGACCCAGTACTTC.

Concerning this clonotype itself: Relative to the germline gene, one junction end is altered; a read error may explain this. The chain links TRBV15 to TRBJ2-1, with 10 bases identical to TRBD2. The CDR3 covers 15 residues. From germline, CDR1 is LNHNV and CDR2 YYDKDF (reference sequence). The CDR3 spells CATSITGTSDNVQFF. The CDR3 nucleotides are TGTGCCACCAGCATCACCGGGACTAGCGACAATGTGCAGTTCTTC.

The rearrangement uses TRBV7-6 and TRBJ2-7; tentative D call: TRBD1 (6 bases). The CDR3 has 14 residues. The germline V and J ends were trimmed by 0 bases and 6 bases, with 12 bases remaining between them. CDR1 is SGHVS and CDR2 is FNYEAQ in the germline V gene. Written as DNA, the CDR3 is TGTGCCAGCAGCTTAGCCGCAGGGGAAAGCGAGCAGTACTTC. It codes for CASSLAAGESEQYF.

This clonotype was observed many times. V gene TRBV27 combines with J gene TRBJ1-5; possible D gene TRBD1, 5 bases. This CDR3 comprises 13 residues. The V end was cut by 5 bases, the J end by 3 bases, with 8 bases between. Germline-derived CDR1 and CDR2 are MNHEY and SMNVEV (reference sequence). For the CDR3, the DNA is TGTGCCAGCAGTAGGGACCTCAATCAGCCCCAGCATTTT. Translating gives CASSRDLNQPQHF.

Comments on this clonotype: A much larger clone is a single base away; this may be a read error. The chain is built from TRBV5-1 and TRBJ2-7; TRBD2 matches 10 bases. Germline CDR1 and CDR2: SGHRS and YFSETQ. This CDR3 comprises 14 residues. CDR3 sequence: CTSGRTSGDNEQYF. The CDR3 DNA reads TGCACCAGCGGTAGGACTAGCGGAGATAATGAGCAGTACTTC.

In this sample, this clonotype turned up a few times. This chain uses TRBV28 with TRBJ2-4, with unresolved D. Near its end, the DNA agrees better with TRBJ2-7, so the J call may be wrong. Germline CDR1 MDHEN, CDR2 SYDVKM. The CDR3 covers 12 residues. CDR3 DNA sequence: TGTGCCAGCGCTGCACCCGCCTACGAGCAGTACTTC. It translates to CASAAPAYEQYF.

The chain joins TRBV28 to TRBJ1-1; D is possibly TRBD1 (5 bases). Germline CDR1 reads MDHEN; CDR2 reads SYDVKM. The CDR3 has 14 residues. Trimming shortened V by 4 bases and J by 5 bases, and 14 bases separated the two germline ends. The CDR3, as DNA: TGTGCCAGCAGTTCAGGACACCCGTCTACTGAAGCTTTCTTT. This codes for CASSSGHPSTEAFF.

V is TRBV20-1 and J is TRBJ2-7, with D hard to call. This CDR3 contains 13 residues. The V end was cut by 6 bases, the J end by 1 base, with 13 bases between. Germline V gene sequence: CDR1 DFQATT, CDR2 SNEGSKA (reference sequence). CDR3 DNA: TGCAGTGCCCGGCGTGGGAAATCCTACGAGCAGTACTTC. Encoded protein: CSARRGKSYEQYF.

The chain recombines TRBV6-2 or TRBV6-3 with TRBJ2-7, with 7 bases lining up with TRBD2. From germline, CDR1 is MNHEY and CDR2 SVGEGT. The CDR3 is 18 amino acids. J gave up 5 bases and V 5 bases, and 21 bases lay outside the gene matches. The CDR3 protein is CASSPAGLGNSKINEQYF. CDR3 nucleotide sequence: TGTGCCAGCAGTCCCGCTGGACTAGGAAATTCGAAGATCAACGAGCAGTACTTC.